The clone carrying this TCR beta chain was detected ten times or more. Antigen: not known. This sample was taken from a study of blood T cells in healthy people across ages. Study-wide context: About one barcoded beta molecule was captured per two T cells (by template switching).

Study results and caveats: Among T cells, TCR beta diversity per million cells dropped roughly linearly as age rose.

Next came a second PCR, run for about 7 to 12 cycles, which used a sample-barcoded 5' primer along with a J-beta primer mix. One entry per CDR3 protein results from TCRdb running MiXCR on the 5' RACE reads. The sample shows 1.5 million to 2 million distinct CDR3 sequences, 28% of them seen only once. V lost 2 bases and J lost 3, with 7 bases in between. CDR1 MGHRA and CDR2 YSYEKL come from the germline V gene. The CDR3 totals 13 residues. The specimen sequenced was blood. The source of this sequence is a woman aged 25 to 39 in good health. J is TRBJ2-5 and V is TRBV4-1; unclear D gene. The CDR3 loop is CASSQLEEETQYF. The CDR3 DNA reads as TGCGCCAGCAGCCAATTAGAAGAAGAGACCCAGTACTTC.